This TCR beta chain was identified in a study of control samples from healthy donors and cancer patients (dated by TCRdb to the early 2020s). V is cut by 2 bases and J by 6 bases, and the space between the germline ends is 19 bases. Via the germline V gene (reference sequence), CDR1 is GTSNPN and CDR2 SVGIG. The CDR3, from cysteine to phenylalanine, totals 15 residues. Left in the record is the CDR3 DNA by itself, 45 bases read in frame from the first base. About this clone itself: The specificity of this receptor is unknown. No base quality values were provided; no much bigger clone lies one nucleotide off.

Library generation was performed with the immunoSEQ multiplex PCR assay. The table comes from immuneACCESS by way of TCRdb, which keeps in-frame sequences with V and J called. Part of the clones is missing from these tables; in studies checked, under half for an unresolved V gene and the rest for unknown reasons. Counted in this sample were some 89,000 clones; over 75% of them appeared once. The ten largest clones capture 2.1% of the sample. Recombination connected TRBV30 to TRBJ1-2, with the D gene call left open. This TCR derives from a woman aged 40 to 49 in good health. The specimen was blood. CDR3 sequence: CAWSSGPREGDGYTF. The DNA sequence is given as TGTGCCTGGAGTTCCGGGCCACGGGAGGGAGATGGCTACACCTTC. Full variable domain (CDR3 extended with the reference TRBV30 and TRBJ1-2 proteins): SQTIHQWPATLVQPVGSPLSLECTVEGTSNPNLYWYRQAAGRGLQLLFYSVGIGQISSEVPQNLSASRPQDRQFILSSKKLLLSDSGFYLCAWSSGPREGDGYTFGSGTRLTVV.